This TCR beta chain was retrieved from a study of blood T cell repertoires in COVID-19. V gave up 3 bases and J gave up 5 bases; unmatched junction bases: 1. Germline CDR1 and CDR2: GTSNPN and SVGIG (reference sequence). This CDR3 spans 12 amino acids. Clones were read by immunoSEQ multiplex PCR, and TCRdb kept only the in-frame ones, dropping some. This sample has some 77,000 clones, with roughly four fifths found just once. The sequenced material came from peripheral blood. This chain links TRBV30 with TRBJ2-5; 9 bases map to TRBD2. This sequence was found in a woman aged 60-70 years with acute or convalescent COVID-19. DNA of the CDR3: TGTGCCTGGAGCACTAGCGGGGAGACCCAGTACTTC. It is translated as CAWSTSGETQYF.